This is a list of T cell receptor beta chains from one sample in a study of T cell responses to AZD1222 COVID-19 vaccine. Sequencing was performed with immunoSEQ multiplex PCR; in TCRdb, only in-frame clones are kept and a portion is missing. This table has 95,000 to 150,000 clones, around 93% appearing once. Source: peripheral blood, taken on day 0 of AZD1222 vaccination. Source of these receptors: an adult in good health. Each CDR3 is given with its conserved first and last residue. A D gene is named only where the DNA matches it firmly. Only some rows state a clone size, as once, few, many or a class for expanded clones.

abundance | d_gene | j_gene | v_gene | CDR3aa | CDR3nt
- | TRBD2 | TRBJ2-7 | TRBV11-2 | CASSLKSGSEVYEQYF | TGTGCCAGCAGCTTAAAGAGCGGGAGTGAGGTCTACGAGCAGTACTTC
- | - | TRBJ1-3 | TRBV28 | CATRLNSGNTIYF | TGTGCCACCAGGCTGAACTCTGGAAACACCATATATTTT
- | - | TRBJ2-1 | TRBV9 | CASSERGGSYNEQFF | TGTGCCAGCAGCGAACGTGGGGGCTCCTACAATGAGCAGTTCTTC
- | - | TRBJ1-1 | TRBV19 | CASSIDSYTEAFF | TGTGCCAGTAGTATAGACAGTTACACTGAAGCTTTCTTT
- | - | TRBJ2-4 | TRBV15 | CATSIRNIQYF | TGTGCCACCAGCATACGGAACATTCAGTACTTC
- | TRBD1 | TRBJ2-2 | TRBV19 | CASSTIDRAGELFF | TGTGCCAGTAGTACGATCGACAGGGCCGGGGAGCTGTTTTTT
few | - | TRBJ1-2 | TRBV7-2 | CASSVRDTIYGYTF | TGTGCCAGCAGCGTCCGGGACACTATCTATGGCTACACCTTC
- | TRBD2 | TRBJ2-1 | TRBV5-5 | CASSLYAVAGDYNEQFF | TGTGCCAGCAGCTTGTATGCAGTAGCGGGGGATTACAATGAGCAGTTCTTC
- | - | TRBJ1-1 | TRBV5-5 | CASSLGGGAGTEAFF | TGTGCCAGCAGCTTGGGAGGGGGGGCAGGCACTGAAGCTTTCTTT
- | - | TRBJ1-1 | TRBV5-6 | CASRRGTEAFF | TGTGCCAGCAGGAGGGGCACTGAAGCTTTCTTT
- | - | TRBJ1-3 | TRBV7-8 | CASSPGHPPRFSGNTIYF | TGTGCCAGCAGCCCAGGACACCCACCCCGATTCTCTGGAAACACCATATATTTT
- | - | TRBJ1-2 | TRBV6-5 | CASSYGGWGYTF | TGTGCCAGCAGTTATGGGGGTTGGGGCTACACCTTC
few | TRBD2 | TRBJ2-1 | TRBV6-2/TRBV6-3 | CASSTYGRGNDNEQFF | TGTGCCAGCAGTACCTACGGGCGGGGGAACGACAATGAGCAGTTCTTC
- | - | TRBJ2-5 | TRBV5-1 | CASTLTGGGGETQYF | TGCGCCAGCACCCTAACAGGGGGGGGAGGAGAGACCCAGTACTTC
- | TRBD1 | TRBJ1-1 | TRBV10-3 | CATRTGGITEAFF | TGTGCCACTAGGACAGGGGGCATTACTGAAGCTTTCTTT
- | - | TRBJ2-2 | TRBV30 | CAWSLGPNTGELFF | TGTGCCTGGAGTCTCGGGCCGAACACCGGGGAGCTGTTTTTT
once | - | TRBJ1-1 | TRBV7-6 | CASSAPGRGTEAFF | TGTGCCAGCAGCGCACCGGGACGGGGGACTGAAGCTTTCTTT
- | TRBD2 | TRBJ2-7 | TRBV7-9 | CASSSSSGRVYEQYF | TGTGCCAGCAGCTCCTCTAGCGGGAGAGTATACGAGCAGTACTTC
- | - | TRBJ1-3 | TRBV5-6 | CASSLTQTSSGNTIYF | TGTGCCAGCAGCTTGACGCAGACCAGCTCTGGAAACACCATATATTTT
- | - | TRBJ1-1 | TRBV2 | CASEDVRDLTEAFF | TGTGCCAGCGAGGATGTGAGGGACCTCACTGAAGCTTTCTTT
- | TRBD1 | TRBJ2-7 | TRBV6-5 | CASSYSGTGSTYEQYF | TGTGCCAGCAGTTACTCCGGGACAGGATCTACCTACGAGCAGTACTTC
- | TRBD1 | TRBJ1-1 | TRBV18 | CASSRSGQGNTEAFF | TGTGCCAGCTCAAGATCGGGACAGGGGAACACTGAAGCTTTCTTT
- | - | TRBJ2-5 | TRBV7-9 | CASSPMGWQETQYF | TGTGCCAGCAGCCCAATGGGGTGGCAGGAGACCCAGTACTTC
- | TRBD1 | TRBJ2-5 | TRBV12-3/TRBV12-4 | CASSPQGEETQYF | TGTGCCAGCAGTCCGCAGGGGGAAGAGACCCAGTACTTC
- | - | TRBJ1-1 | TRBV5-5 | CASSSTTGSTEAFF | TGTGCCAGCAGCTCTACTACAGGGTCGACTGAAGCTTTCTTT
- | - | TRBJ1-2 | TRBV30 | CAWSQGSGYGYTF | TGTGCCTGGAGCCAGGGGTCAGGCTATGGCTACACCTTC
- | - | TRBJ1-2 | TRBV4-3 | CASSQDRGGYTF | TGCGCCAGCAGCCAAGATAGGGGCGGCTACACCTTC
- | - | TRBJ1-2 | TRBV28 | CASSLSPLWGYYGYTF | TGTGCCAGCAGTTTATCCCCGCTCTGGGGGTACTATGGCTACACCTTC
- | - | TRBJ2-7 | TRBV6-2/TRBV6-3 | CASSSLVERHSSYEQYF | TGTGCCAGCAGTTCCCTCGTAGAGCGGCATAGCTCCTACGAGCAGTACTTC
- | TRBD1 | TRBJ2-7 | TRBV4-3 | CASSPGQDSYEQYF | TGCGCCAGCAGCCCGGGACAGGACTCCTACGAGCAGTACTTC
- | - | TRBJ1-5 | TRBV6-5 | CASSYAGSNQPQHF | TGTGCCAGCAGTTACGCAGGGTCCAATCAGCCCCAGCATTTT
- | - | TRBJ1-3 | TRBV13 | CASEQAWRGRNTIYF | TGTGCCAGCGAGCAGGCGTGGAGGGGCCGAAACACCATATATTTT
- | TRBD1 | TRBJ2-5 | TRBV4-1 | CASSPRGSETQYF | TGCGCCAGCAGTCCCAGGGGGTCAGAGACCCAGTACTTC
once | - | TRBJ2-7 | TRBV5-1 | CASSFLQDATYEQYF | TGCGCCAGCAGCTTCTTACAGGACGCAACCTACGAGCAGTACTTC
- | TRBD2 | TRBJ2-1 | TRBV7-8 | CASSLETAGVNEQFF | TGTGCCAGCAGCTTAGAGACGGCGGGGGTAAATGAGCAGTTCTTC
- | - | TRBJ2-1 | TRBV27 | CASSPYLVGDNEQFF | TGTGCCAGCAGTCCCTATTTAGTTGGAGACAATGAGCAGTTCTTC
- | - | TRBJ2-5 | TRBV4-1 | CASSQDLPETQYF | TGCGCCAGCAGCCAAGATCTTCCAGAGACCCAGTACTTC
- | - | TRBJ1-4 | TRBV28 | CASSLVVLFNEKLFF | TGTGCCAGCAGTTTGGTGGTACTCTTTAATGAAAAACTGTTTTTT
- | - | TRBJ1-1 | TRBV7-9 | CASRLPGESEAFF | TGTGCCAGCAGACTGCCAGGGGAGTCTGAAGCTTTCTTT
few | - | TRBJ1-1 | TRBV2 | CASIARRNTEAFF | TGTGCCAGCATCGCCAGGCGGAACACTGAAGCTTTCTTT
- | TRBD1 | TRBJ2-7 | TRBV5-1 | CASSSSGTGVYEQYF | TGCGCCAGCAGCTCGTCAGGGACAGGAGTCTACGAGCAGTACTTC
- | TRBD1 | TRBJ1-1 | TRBV30 | CAWTRGTIAFF | TGTGCCTGGACCAGGGGGACAATAGCTTTCTTT
- | TRBD1 | TRBJ1-3 | TRBV28 | CASSLGQGNGNTIYF | TGTGCCAGCAGTTTAGGACAGGGGAACGGAAACACCATATATTTT
- | - | TRBJ1-4 | TRBV19 | CASSIRTGRLGEKLFF | TGTGCCAGTAGTATTCGTACAGGGCGACTGGGCGAAAAACTGTTTTTT
- | - | TRBJ1-5 | TRBV4-1 | CASSQEQENQPQHF | TGCGCCAGCAGCCAGGAACAGGAGAATCAGCCCCAGCATTTT
- | - | TRBJ2-4 | TRBV12-3/TRBV12-4 | CASRILNIQYF | TGTGCCAGCAGAATATTAAACATTCAGTACTTC
- | - | TRBJ2-5 | TRBV28 | CASTLRGGTQYF | TGTGCCAGCACTCTCAGAGGGGGGACCCAGTACTTC
- | - | TRBJ1-2 | TRBV4-3 | CASSQDKAGAEGYGYTF | TGCGCCAGCAGCCAAGATAAGGCTGGGGCCGAAGGCTATGGCTACACCTTC